This record looks at one T cell receptor beta chain sequence and its context. Antigen: not known. The data stem from a study of T cells and copy number aberrations in small-cell lung cancer. Study findings and constraints: Compared with adjacent lung tissue, tumors had lower T-cell richness and clonality and non-significantly lower density.

The V end lost 4 bases, the J end lost 5 bases, and 12 bases lay between the germline ends. The CDR3 covers 13 residues. In germline, CDR1 is SGDLS, CDR2 YYNGEE. Repertoires were generated with immunoSEQ multiplex PCR, while TCRdb's copy carries only in-frame clones and drops some. Of 1,500 to 2,000 clones in the sample, 83% were seen once. The V call is TRBV9, the J call TRBJ2-5; D gene ambiguous. The sample consisted of normal tissue next to the tumor. The origin of this receptor is a man aged 55 to 69 with small cell lung cancer. CDR3 nucleotide sequence: TGTGCCAGCAGCCCAAGAGAGAGTGAGACCCAGTACTTC. Its protein product is CASSPRESETQYF.